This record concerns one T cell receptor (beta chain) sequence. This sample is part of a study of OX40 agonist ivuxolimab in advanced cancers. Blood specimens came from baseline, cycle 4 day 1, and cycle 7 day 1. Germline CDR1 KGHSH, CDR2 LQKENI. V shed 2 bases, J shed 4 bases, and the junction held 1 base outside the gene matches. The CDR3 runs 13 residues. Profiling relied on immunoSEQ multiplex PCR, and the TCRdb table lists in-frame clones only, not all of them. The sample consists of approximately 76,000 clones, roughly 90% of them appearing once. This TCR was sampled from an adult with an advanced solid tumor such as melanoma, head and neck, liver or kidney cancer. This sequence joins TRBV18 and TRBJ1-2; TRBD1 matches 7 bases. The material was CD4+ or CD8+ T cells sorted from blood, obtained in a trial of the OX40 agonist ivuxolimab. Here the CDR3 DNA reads TGTGCCAGCTCACCAGGGACAGCCTATGGCTACACCTTC. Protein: CASSPGTAYGYTF.